This note documents a single TCR beta chain sequence. It lacks a known antigen. Per-nucleotide qualities are absent, and no much larger clonotype sits a single base away. Sequencing took place on an Illumina HiSeq 1500. TCRdb trimmed the raw reads at Q25, called clones with MiXCR and kept productive beta chains. A single entry per CDR3 protein holds the most common genes and DNA from its merged rows. The sample table contains about 46,000 distinct CDR3 sequences; only one count was recorded for around 21% of them. The top ten clones comprise about 53% of the sample. The entry originates in a study of T cell repertoires in cytomegalovirus infection (dated by TCRdb to the late 2010s). Broadly, across the study: Recently identified HLA-C-restricted CMV epitopes, whose presentation resists viral immunomodulation, were targeted by peptide stimulations together with well-studied HLA-B-restricted epitopes. Donor HLA type was relevant to the analysis, because carriage of CMV infection together with the matching HLA type was indicated by public TCR beta signatures. Findings and caveats that apply to the study as a whole: In the ex vivo response, HLA-C-restricted CMV-specific TCR beta clonotypes were dominant, and in two of eight donors the single most frequent clonotype came from this HLA-C-restricted group. Carriers of CMV infection plus the relevant HLA type were discriminated by the cumulative frequency of public TCR beta family members in the study cohort and in an independent approximately 360-donor cohort.

The CDR3 numbers 16 residues from cysteine through phenylalanine. This entry keeps only the CDR3 DNA: 48 bases, framed from base 1. V loses 0 bases at its end and J loses 0 bases; junction bases beyond the gene matches: 2. Taken from the germline V gene, the CDR1 and CDR2 loops are KGHDR and SFDVKD. The meaning of the sample's treatment or condition label: in vitro stimulation with specific CMV peptide epitopes to enrich CMV-specific T cells. Sequenced material: CD8+ T cells from cultured PBMCs, taken from culture after CMV antigen stimulation. This clonotype was obtained from a human donor in good health (CMV status not recorded). Some clones in this sample may be carry-over from other donors' samples. Rearrangement joined TRBV24-1 to TRBJ2-5; the central 8 bases match TRBD2. The bases read TGTGCCACCAGTGATTTGACTAGCGGAGACCAAGAGACCCAGTACTTC. This translates into CATSDLTSGDQETQYF.